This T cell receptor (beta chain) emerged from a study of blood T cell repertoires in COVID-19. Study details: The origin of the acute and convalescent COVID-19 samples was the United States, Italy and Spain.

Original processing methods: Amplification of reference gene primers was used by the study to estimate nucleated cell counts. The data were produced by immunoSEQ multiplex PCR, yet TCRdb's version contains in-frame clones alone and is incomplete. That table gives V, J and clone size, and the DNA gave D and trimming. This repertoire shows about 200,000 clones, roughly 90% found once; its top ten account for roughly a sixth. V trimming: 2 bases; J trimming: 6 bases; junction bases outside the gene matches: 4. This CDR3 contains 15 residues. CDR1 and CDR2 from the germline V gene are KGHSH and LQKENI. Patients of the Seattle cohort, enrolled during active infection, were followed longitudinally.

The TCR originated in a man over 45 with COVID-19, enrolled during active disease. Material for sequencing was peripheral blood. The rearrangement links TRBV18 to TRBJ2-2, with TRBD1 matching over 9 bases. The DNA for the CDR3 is TGTGCCAGCTCACCAGGGGACAGGGCGGCCGGGGAGCTGTTTTTT. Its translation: CASSPGDRAAGELFF.